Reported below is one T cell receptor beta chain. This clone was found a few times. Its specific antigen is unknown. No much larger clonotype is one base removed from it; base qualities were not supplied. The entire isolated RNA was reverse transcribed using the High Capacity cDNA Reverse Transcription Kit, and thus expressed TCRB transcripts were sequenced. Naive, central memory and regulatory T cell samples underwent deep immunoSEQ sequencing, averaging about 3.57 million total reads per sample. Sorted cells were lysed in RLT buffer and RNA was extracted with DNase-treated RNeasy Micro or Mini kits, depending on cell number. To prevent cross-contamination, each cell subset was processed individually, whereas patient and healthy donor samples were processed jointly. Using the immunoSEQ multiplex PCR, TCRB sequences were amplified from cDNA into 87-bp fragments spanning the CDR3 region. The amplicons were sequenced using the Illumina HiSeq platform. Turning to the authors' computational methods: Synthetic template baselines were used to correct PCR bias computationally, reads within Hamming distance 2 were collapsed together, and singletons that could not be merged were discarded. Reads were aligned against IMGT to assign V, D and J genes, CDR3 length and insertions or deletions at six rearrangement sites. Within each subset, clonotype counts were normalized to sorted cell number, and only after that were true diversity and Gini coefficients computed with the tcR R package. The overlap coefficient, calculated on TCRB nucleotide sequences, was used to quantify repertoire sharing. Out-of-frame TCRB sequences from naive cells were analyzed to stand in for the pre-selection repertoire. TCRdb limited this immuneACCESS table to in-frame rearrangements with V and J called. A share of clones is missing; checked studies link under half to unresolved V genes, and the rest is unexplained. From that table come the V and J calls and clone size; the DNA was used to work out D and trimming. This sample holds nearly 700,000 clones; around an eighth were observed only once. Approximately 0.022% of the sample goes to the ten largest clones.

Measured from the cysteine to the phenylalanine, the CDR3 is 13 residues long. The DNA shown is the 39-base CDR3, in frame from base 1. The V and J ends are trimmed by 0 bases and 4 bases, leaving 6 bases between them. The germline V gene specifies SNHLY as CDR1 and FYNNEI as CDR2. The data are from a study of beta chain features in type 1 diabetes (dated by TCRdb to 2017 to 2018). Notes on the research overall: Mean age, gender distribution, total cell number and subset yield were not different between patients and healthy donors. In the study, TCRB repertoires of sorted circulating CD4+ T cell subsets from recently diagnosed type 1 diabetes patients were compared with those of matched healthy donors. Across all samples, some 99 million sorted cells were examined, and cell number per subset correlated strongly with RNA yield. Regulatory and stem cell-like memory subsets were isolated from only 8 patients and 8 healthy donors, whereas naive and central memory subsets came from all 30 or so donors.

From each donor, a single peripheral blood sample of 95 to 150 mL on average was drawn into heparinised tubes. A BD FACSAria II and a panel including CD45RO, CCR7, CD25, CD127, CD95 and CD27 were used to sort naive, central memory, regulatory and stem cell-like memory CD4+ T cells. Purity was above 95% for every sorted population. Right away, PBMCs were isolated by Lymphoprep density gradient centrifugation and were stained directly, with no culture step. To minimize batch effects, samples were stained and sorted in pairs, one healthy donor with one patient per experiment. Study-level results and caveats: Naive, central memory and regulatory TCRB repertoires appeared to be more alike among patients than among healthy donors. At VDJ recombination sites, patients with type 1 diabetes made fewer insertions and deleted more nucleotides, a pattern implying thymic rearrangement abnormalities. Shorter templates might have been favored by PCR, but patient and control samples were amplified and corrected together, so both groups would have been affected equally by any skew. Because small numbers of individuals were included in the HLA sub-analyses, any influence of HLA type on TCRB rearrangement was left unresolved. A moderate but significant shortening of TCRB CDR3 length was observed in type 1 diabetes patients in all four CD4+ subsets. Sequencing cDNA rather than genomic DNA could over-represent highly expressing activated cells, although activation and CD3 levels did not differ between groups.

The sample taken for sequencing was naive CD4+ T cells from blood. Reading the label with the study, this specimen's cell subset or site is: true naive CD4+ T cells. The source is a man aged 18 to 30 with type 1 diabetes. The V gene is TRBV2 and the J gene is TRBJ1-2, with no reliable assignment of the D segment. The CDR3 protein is CASSEAPAYGYTF. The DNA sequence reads TGTGCCAGCAGTGAAGCACCCGCCTATGGCTACACCTTC.